Following are 29 T cell receptor beta chains from one sample sequenced in a study of spatial heterogeneity in lung cancer. Sample time point: sample taken at primary tumor resection. The input material, whole RNA from tumor, nontumor lung or frozen PBMC, was sequenced unsorted. A single record per CDR3 protein comes from TCRdb applying MiXCR to the 5' RACE reads. Of approximately 11,000 distinct CDR3 sequences in the sample, less than 4% were seen once. This sample comprised PBMCs, obtained at surgery. All receptors derive from a female donor with early-stage non-small cell lung cancer.

This clonotype was found many times. The size of this beta chain means little, since it is a stray read in a library made for alpha chains. The chain is built from TRBV29-1 and TRBJ2-4; 10 bases line up with TRBD1. Germline V gene lookup returns CDR1 SQVTM and CDR2 ANQGSEA. This CDR3 contains 14 residues. Germline trimming cut 8 bases from V and 7 bases from J; bases unmatched to any gene: 11. Here the CDR3 reads CSCGGTGAGNIQYF. CDR3 nucleotide sequence: TGCAGCTGCGGGGGGACAGGGGCCGGGAACATTCAGTACTTC.

This clonotype was counted ten times or more. In a library made to pick up alpha chains, this beta chain is a stray read with a size that means little. The chain couples TRBV29-1 to TRBJ1-2; D is possibly TRBD1 (6 bases). Trimming removed 7 bases at V and 4 bases at J, with 10 bases between. The CDR3 totals 11 residues. Per the germline V gene, CDR1 is SQVTM and CDR2 is ANQGSEA. The CDR3 reads CSGGAGYGYTF. The CDR3 DNA follows: TGCAGCGGGGGGGCAGGCTATGGCTACACCTTC.

This clonotype was observed at least ten times. This beta chain turned up in a library designed for alpha chains; as an off-target read, its abundance says little. This sequence joins TRBV6-6 and TRBJ1-4; no firm D call. Germline V CDR1 and CDR2: MNHNY, SVGAGI (reference sequence). This CDR3 is 15 amino acids long. V lost 0 bases to trimming and J lost 8 bases, with 13 bases between them. CDR3 DNA sequence: TGTGCCAGCAGTTACTCGAAGGGAAAAGGGGAAAAACTGTTTTTT. Amino acid sequence: CASSYSKGKGEKLFF.

This clonotype has a count of ten or more. This beta chain was picked up by a library intended for alpha chains and is off target, so its count carries little meaning. The chain joins TRBV20-1 to TRBJ2-1, with 10 positions matching TRBD2. The junction had 6 bases not matched to a gene; V was cut back by 0 bases and J by 7 bases. The V gene's germline CDR1 is DFQATT and CDR2 SNEGSKA (reference sequence). This CDR3 comprises 15 residues. CDR3 amino acids: CSARDPGTSANEQFF. CDR3 nucleotide sequence: TGCAGTGCTAGAGATCCGGGGACTAGCGCGAATGAGCAGTTCTTC.

This clonotype came up many times. For a library built for alpha chains, this beta chain is a stray read; little rests on its size. The gene calls are TRBV20-1 and TRBJ1-1; 7 nucleotides line up with TRBD1. This CDR3 is 15 amino acids long. Unmatched junction bases numbered 10, after V lost 6 bases and J lost 0 bases. In germline, CDR1 is DFQATT, CDR2 SNEGSKA (reference sequence). This CDR3 reads CSATLGGLMNTEAFF. The CDR3 DNA sequence: TGCAGTGCCACTCTAGGGGGCCTGATGAACACTGAAGCTTTCTTT.

The table lists this clonotype with many counts. A library made for alpha chains picked up this beta chain off target, so its size means little. The V gene is TRBV6-6, the J gene TRBJ1-6, with TRBD1 as a possible D gene (6 bases). Germline V gene lookup returns CDR1 MNHNY and CDR2 SVGAGI (reference sequence). The CDR3 extends over 15 amino acids. V lost 6 bases and J 4 bases, leaving 13 bases between the germline ends. The CDR3 region has the DNA TGTGCCAGCAGGCCCCCAGGGGAGTATAATTCACCCCTCCACTTT. Residues: CASRPPGEYNSPLHF.

This clonotype was seen many times. This beta chain was picked up by a library intended for alpha chains and is off target, so its count carries little meaning. CDR3 nucleotide sequence: TGCGCCAGCAAGAGAGACAGGGGTGATGGCTACACCTTC. This sequence encodes CASKRDRGDGYTF. The chain employs TRBV5-1 and TRBJ1-2, with TRBD1 matching over 8 bases. Germline loops: CDR1 SGHRS, CDR2 YFSETQ. The CDR3 totals 13 residues. V lost 6 bases and J lost 6; bases outside the gene matches: 7.

By proportion, this clonotype is medium-sized. Because this beta chain is a stray read in a library intended to capture alpha chains, its abundance should not be given much weight. The chain uses TRBV4-2 and TRBJ1-5; D is uncertain. The germline V gene has CDR1 LGHNA and CDR2 YNFKEQ. Trimming took off 4 bases at V and 4 bases at J, with 8 bases between the two ends. The CDR3 is made up of 13 amino acids. The CDR3 bases are TGTGCCAGCAGCCTTGGACTGAATCAGCCCCAGCATTTT. Encoded protein: CASSLGLNQPQHF.

This clonotype is medium-sized (0.01 to 0.1%) by share. Within a library made for alpha chains, this beta chain is off target, and its count is uninformative. The rearrangement joins TRBV20-1 to TRBJ1-6, with D maybe TRBD1 (6 bases). The V end lost 0 bases, the J end lost 2 bases, and 8 bases lay between the germline ends. Looked up from germline, CDR1 is DFQATT and CDR2 is SNEGSKA (reference sequence). The CDR3 loop spans 15 amino acids. CDR3 DNA sequence: TGCAGTGCTAGAGAGGGGGCGACCTATAATTCACCCCTCCACTTT. Amino acid sequence: CSAREGATYNSPLHF.

The sample holds many counts of this clonotype. This beta chain is off target for a library built for alpha chains, so its abundance means little. The genes are TRBV19 and TRBJ1-2; tentatively, D is TRBD1 (5 bases). Germline V gives CDR1 LNHDA, CDR2 SQIVND (reference sequence). This CDR3 has 14 amino acids. With 4 bases removed from V and 5 bases from J, the gap between germline ends came to 14 bases. The CDR3 nucleotides read TGTGCCAGTAGTAAGGACACTGGTGGGTATGGCTACACCTTC. It specifies CASSKDTGGYGYTF.

In this sample, this clonotype turned up many times. Little can be read into the size of this beta chain, an off-target read in a library designed for alpha chains. The CDR3, as DNA: TGCGCCAGCTCTCCGGGACAGGGAAGGTTCTTC. Protein product: CASSPGQGRFF. The chain recombines TRBV5-1 with TRBJ2-1; 9 bases align to TRBD1. Trimming took 7 bases from V and 15 from J; bases not matched to a gene: 8. The germline V gene encodes CDR1 SGHRS and CDR2 YFSETQ. The CDR3 spans 11 residues.

This clonotype was recorded at least ten times. This beta chain is a stray sequence in a library constructed for alpha chains; its clone size is not meaningful. The rearrangement joins TRBV15 to TRBJ1-2, with 7 bases lining up with TRBD1. The CDR3 totals 13 residues. Germline trimming cut 5 bases from V and 6 bases from J; bases unmatched to any gene: 6. CDR1 is LNHNV and CDR2 is YYDKDF in the germline V gene (reference sequence). The CDR3 spells CATSPDRVHGYTF. CDR3 DNA: TGTGCCACCAGCCCAGACAGGGTGCATGGCTACACCTTC.

There are many counts of this clonotype. Since it is a stray read in a library aimed at alpha chains, this beta chain has a size that is not meaningful. The CDR3: CASSKPTSGRALRDEQFF. The CDR3 DNA reads as TGTGCCAGCAGCAAACCTACTAGCGGGAGGGCCTTGCGGGATGAGCAGTTCTTC. The rearrangement links TRBV21-1 to TRBJ2-1; the table calls TRBD2, which could not be checked here. TRBV21-1 is a pseudogene. The CDR3 covers 18 residues.

This clonotype was recorded at least ten times. This beta chain is a stray read from a library made for alpha chains; its abundance is not meaningful. The chain joins TRBV7-3 to TRBJ2-7; weak D call: TRBD1 (5 bases). V shed 0 bases and J shed 5 bases, with 8 bases lying between them. The CDR3 covers 13 residues. Germline values: CDR1 SGHTA, CDR2 FQGTGA. DNA of the CDR3: TGTGCCAGCAGCTTAACACGCAGGGACGAGCAGTACTTC. Translating it yields CASSLTRRDEQYF.

This clonotype was seen many times. For a library built for alpha chains, this beta chain is a stray read; little rests on its size. V gene TRBV7-8 combines with J gene TRBJ2-1; 7 nucleotides agree with TRBD2. Germline lookup yields CDR1 SGHVS and CDR2 FQNEAQ. V lost 1 base, J lost 4 bases, and 7 bases stayed unmatched. The CDR3 has 16 amino acids. CDR3 in DNA: TGTGCCAGCAGCTTAGAGAGCCCTAGCGGTTACAATGAGCAGTTCTTC. Its protein product is CASSLESPSGYNEQFF.

This clonotype was counted many times. Being off target in a library aimed at alpha chains, this beta chain has a size of little meaning. V gene TRBV11-2 combines with J gene TRBJ2-2, with TRBD1 identical over 11 bases. This CDR3 region has 15 residues. The junction had 5 bases not matched to a gene; V was cut back by 5 bases and J by 6 bases. Germline V gene lookup returns CDR1 SGHAT and CDR2 FQNNGV. CDR3 residues: CASSPDRGRPGELFF. CDR3 coding DNA: TGTGCCAGCAGCCCGGACAGGGGGCGCCCCGGGGAGCTGTTTTTT.

This clonotype was picked up many times. With the library built for alpha chains, this beta chain is off target and its frequency is not meaningful. J is TRBJ1-2 and V is TRBV7-2, with a possible D match to TRBD1 (5 bases). The V end was cut by 1 base, the J end by 6 bases, with 9 bases between. Germline V lookup: CDR1 SGHTA, CDR2 FQGNSA. The CDR3 length is 13 residues. This chain's CDR3 is CASSLDRSNGYTF. The CDR3 DNA reads as TGTGCCAGCAGCTTAGACAGGTCCAATGGCTACACCTTC.

Comment on this clonotype: The library was prepared for alpha chains; this beta chain is a stray read, so its frequency means little. The gene calls are TRBV3-1 and TRBJ2-1; unclear D gene. CDR1 is LGHDT and CDR2 is YNNKEL in the germline V gene (reference sequence). The CDR3 covers 13 residues. The V end lost 2 bases, the J end lost 5 bases, and 7 bases lay between the germline ends. The CDR3 reads CASSQLANNEQFF. In nucleotides, the CDR3 is TGTGCCAGCAGCCAATTAGCCAACAATGAGCAGTTCTTC.

This clonotype was recorded at least ten times. This beta chain is an unintended read in a library built for alpha chains; its size means little. V is TRBV5-1 and J is TRBJ2-7; D may correspond to TRBD1 or TRBD2 (7 bases each). Germline V gene sequence: CDR1 SGHRS, CDR2 YFSETQ. V lost 6 bases and J lost 0, with 16 bases in between. This CDR3 has 15 residues. CDR3 sequence: CASTPGGQSSYEQYF. For the CDR3, the DNA is TGCGCCAGCACCCCGGGGGGACAGAGCTCCTACGAGCAGTACTTC.

The sample holds many counts of this clonotype. This beta chain slipped into a library made for alpha chains as a stray read, so its size is not meaningful. The rearrangement links TRBV7-2 to TRBJ2-7, with D unresolved. The length of the CDR3 is 11 residues. Germline lookup yields CDR1 SGHTA and CDR2 FQGNSA. V was cut by 5 bases and J by 1 base, with 3 bases left in between. The DNA for the CDR3 is TGTGCCAGCAGCCCATCCTACGAGCAGTACTTC. It is translated as CASSPSYEQYF.

Points on this clonotype: Because this beta chain is a stray read in a library intended to capture alpha chains, its abundance should not be given much weight. The chain joins TRBV2 to TRBJ1-5; D gene ambiguous. Germline V CDR1 and CDR2: SNHLY, FYNNEI. The CDR3 extends over 15 amino acids. V was trimmed by 0 bases and J by 6 bases, leaving 12 bases between them. The CDR3 protein is CASSEALRGAQPQHF. In DNA form, the CDR3 reads TGTGCCAGCAGTGAAGCGCTTCGGGGTGCTCAGCCCCAGCATTTT.

This clonotype was seen repeatedly, ten times or more. The library was prepared for alpha chains; this beta chain is a stray read, so its frequency means little. This sequence joins TRBV28 and TRBJ2-5, with TRBD2 matching over 8 bases. The V segment lost 5 bases and the J segment 4 bases; nucleotides outside the gene matches: 9. CDR1 is MDHEN and CDR2 is SYDVKM in the germline V gene. This CDR3 is built from 15 residues. The CDR3 is CASSPTKRERETQYF. The CDR3 DNA sequence: TGTGCCAGCAGTCCTACTAAGCGGGAGAGAGAGACCCAGTACTTC.

Ten or more counts support this clonotype. This beta chain was picked up by a library intended for alpha chains and is off target, so its count carries little meaning. This chain joins TRBV12-3 or TRBV12-4 and TRBJ1-5; D remains ambiguous. This CDR3 spans 13 amino acids. Trimming pared 6 bases from V and 7 bases from J, leaving 13 bases between. CDR3 protein: CASSQALGQPQHF. The CDR3 bases are TGTGCCAGCAGCCAGGCCCTAGGGCAGCCCCAGCATTTT.

This clonotype was observed at least ten times. Being off target in a library aimed at alpha chains, this beta chain has a size of little meaning. The chain recombines TRBV10-3 with TRBJ2-1; 9 nucleotides align to TRBD1. Germline V lookup: CDR1 ENHRY, CDR2 SYGVKD. J gave up 1 base and V 4 bases, and 5 bases lay outside the gene matches. The CDR3 contains 16 residues. DNA of the CDR3: TGTGCCATCAGTGGGTCACAGGGGGCATCCTACAATGAGCAGTTCTTC. Encoded protein: CAISGSQGASYNEQFF.

This clonotype was counted many times. The library was designed around alpha chains, so this beta chain is a stray read whose abundance carries little weight. This rearrangement joins TRBV7-2 to TRBJ2-5, with D hard to call. Trimming cost V 3 bases and J 1 base, with 6 bases left between them. CDR1 is SGHTA, CDR2 FQGNSA, per germline. The CDR3 runs to 13 residues. The chain's CDR3 is CASSFGRQETQYF. The CDR3, as DNA: TGTGCCAGCAGCTTTGGCCGCCAAGAGACCCAGTACTTC.

This clonotype was picked up many times. This beta chain is an unintended read in a library built for alpha chains; its size means little. The J gene is TRBJ2-1, the V gene TRBV11-2; tentatively, D is TRBD2 (6 bases). V dropped 5 bases and J dropped 6 bases, with 14 bases sitting between them. The CDR3 has 14 residues. Germline CDR1 reads SGHAT; CDR2 reads FQNNGV. The CDR3 loop reads CASSPGTLLNEQFF. CDR3 nucleotide sequence: TGTGCCAGCAGCCCCGGGACTCTCCTCAATGAGCAGTTCTTC.

This clonotype showed up many times. This beta chain is an unintended read in a library built for alpha chains; its size means little. The gene calls are TRBV29-1 and TRBJ2-3; the match to TRBD2 covers 8 bases. Germline CDR1 SQVTM, CDR2 ANQGSEA. Unmatched junction bases numbered 11, after V lost 5 bases and J lost 4 bases. The CDR3 has 15 amino acids. The CDR3 region has the DNA TGCAGCGTTCGCGTTAGCGGGGAGGGAGCAGATACGCAGTATTTT. This encodes CSVRVSGEGADTQYF.

In its sample, this clonotype was seen many times. This beta chain is a stray sequence in a library constructed for alpha chains; its clone size is not meaningful. The V call is TRBV2, the J call TRBJ2-7, with TRBD2 identical over 8 bases. From germline, CDR1 is SNHLY and CDR2 FYNNEI. V lost 8 bases, J lost 5 bases, and 8 bases stayed unmatched. This CDR3 comprises 13 residues. CDR3 protein: CASRGGRSDEQYF. CDR3 coding DNA: TGTGCCAGCCGGGGGGGCCGCAGTGACGAGCAGTACTTC. Using reference TRBV2 and TRBJ2-7 for the parts outside the CDR3, the full variable domain is EPEVTQTPSHQVTQMGQEVILRCVPISNHLYFYWYRQILGQKVEFLVSFYNNEISEKSEIFDDQFSVERPDGSNFTLKIRSTKLEDSAMYFCASRGGRSDEQYFGPGTRLTVT.

This clonotype has a count of ten or more. Within a library made for alpha chains, this beta chain is off target, and its count is uninformative. The V and J genes are TRBV20-1 and TRBJ2-5; D possibly corresponds to TRBD2 (7 bases). Germline-derived CDR1 and CDR2 are DFQATT and SNEGSKA (reference sequence). The CDR3 has 14 amino acids. Trimming removed 2 bases from V and 4 bases from J, with 14 bases in between. The CDR3 region is CSARPTGGRETQYF. For the CDR3, the DNA is TGCAGTGCTAGACCGACCGGGGGGCGAGAGACCCAGTACTTC.